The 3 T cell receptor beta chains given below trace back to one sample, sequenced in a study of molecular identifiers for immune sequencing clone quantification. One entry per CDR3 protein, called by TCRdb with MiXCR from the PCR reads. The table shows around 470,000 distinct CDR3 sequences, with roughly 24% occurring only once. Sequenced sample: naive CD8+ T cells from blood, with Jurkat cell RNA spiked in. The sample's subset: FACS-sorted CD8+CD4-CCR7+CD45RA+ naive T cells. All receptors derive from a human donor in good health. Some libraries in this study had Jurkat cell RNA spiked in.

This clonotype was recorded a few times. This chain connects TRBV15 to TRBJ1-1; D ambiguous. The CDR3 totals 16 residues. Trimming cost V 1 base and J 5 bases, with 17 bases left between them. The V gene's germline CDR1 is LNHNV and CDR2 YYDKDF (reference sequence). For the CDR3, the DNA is TGTGCCACCAGCAGAGTTCTATTTCGGGTCGGAACTGAAGCTTTCTTT. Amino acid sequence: CATSRVLFRVGTEAFF.

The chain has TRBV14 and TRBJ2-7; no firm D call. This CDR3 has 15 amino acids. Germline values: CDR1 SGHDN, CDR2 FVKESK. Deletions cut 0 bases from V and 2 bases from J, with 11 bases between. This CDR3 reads CASSQEVGYPYEQYF. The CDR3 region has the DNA TGTGCCAGCAGCCAAGAGGTGGGATATCCCTACGAGCAGTACTTC.

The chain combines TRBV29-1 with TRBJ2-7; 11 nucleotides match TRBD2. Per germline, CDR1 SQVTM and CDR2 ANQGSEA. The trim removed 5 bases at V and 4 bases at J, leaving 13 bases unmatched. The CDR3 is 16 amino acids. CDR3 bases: TGCAGCGTTATGGGTCTAGCGGGAGGAAGGAGGTACGAGCAGTACTTC. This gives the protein CSVMGLAGGRRYEQYF.